Below, 30 T cell receptor beta chains from the same sample are listed, as sequenced in a study of blood T cell repertoires in COVID-19. Produced via immunoSEQ multiplex PCR; TCRdb's table is partial and in-frame only. This table has 150,000 to 200,000 clones, 90% appearing once. Sequenced input: peripheral blood. The receptors originated from a man aged 55-75 years with active or convalescent COVID-19.

The chain is built from TRBV6-6 and TRBJ2-3, with TRBD2 identical over 7 bases. Germline V CDR1 and CDR2: MNHNY, SVGAGI (reference sequence). V trimming: 7 bases; J trimming: 2 bases; junction bases outside the gene matches: 6. CDR3 length equals 14 residues. The CDR3 reads CASTPLADTDTQYF. CDR3 nucleotide sequence: TGTGCCAGCACCCCGCTAGCGGACACAGATACGCAGTATTTT.

This clone was observed a few times. The rearrangement joins TRBV2 to TRBJ1-6; perhaps TRBD1 as D (5 bases). V was clipped by 3 bases and J by 10 bases, with 16 bases between them. Germline V lookup: CDR1 SNHLY, CDR2 FYNNEI. The CDR3 extends over 15 amino acids. The CDR3 spells CASSDRGTFASPLHF. In DNA, the CDR3 is TGTGCCAGCAGTGATCGGGGGACTTTCGCATCACCCCTCCACTTT.

This rearrangement joins TRBV12-5 to TRBJ2-2; D gene unclear. CDR1 and CDR2 (germline): LGHNT, FRNRAP. Trimming removed 4 bases from V and 7 bases from J, with 13 bases in between. CDR3 size: 14 residues. The CDR3 here is CASGSRLRIGELFF. CDR3 nucleotide sequence: TGTGCTAGTGGTTCCAGACTTCGCATCGGGGAGCTGTTTTTT.

In nucleotides, the CDR3 is TGTGCCAGCAGCGCTGGGGGACAGGGCGGTTATGGCTACACCTTC. It codes for CASSAGGQGGYGYTF. J is TRBJ1-2 and V is TRBV5-4; TRBD1 aligns across 9 bases. This CDR3 region has 15 residues. The V and J ends lost 4 bases and 5 bases, in that order; junction bases with no gene match: 9. From germline, CDR1 is SGHNT and CDR2 YYREEE (reference sequence).

Turning to this clone: The junction does not match germline at one end; this may be a read error. The chain carries TRBV10-2 and TRBJ2-3; 7 nucleotides line up with TRBD2. This CDR3 region has 15 residues. Germline V lookup: CDR1 WSHSY, CDR2 SAAADI. The CDR3 bases are TGCACCAGCAGTGATTACGGGGGGATCACAGATACGCAGTATTTT. Translating gives CTSSDYGGITDTQYF.

The chain uses TRBV7-9 and TRBJ1-2, with D hard to call. V was pared by 2 bases and J by 4 bases, with 8 bases between. This CDR3 region has 13 residues. CDR1 and CDR2 from the germline V gene are SEHNR and FQNEAQ (reference sequence). CDR3 sequence reads: CASSLLSVYGYTF. The DNA of the CDR3 is TGTGCCAGCAGCTTACTATCCGTCTATGGCTACACCTTC.

The J gene is TRBJ2-7, the V gene TRBV18; 13 nucleotides match TRBD2. The CDR3 consists of 15 residues. V shed 4 bases, J shed 5 bases, and the junction held 5 bases outside the gene matches. The germline CDR1 and CDR2 sequences are KGHSH and LQKENI. CDR3 sequence (DNA): TGTGCCAGCTCACTGACGACTAGCGGGAGGAACGAGCAGTACTTC. This encodes CASSLTTSGRNEQYF.

The V call is TRBV19, the J call TRBJ2-1, with 9 bases aligning to TRBD2. The germline V gene has CDR1 LNHDA and CDR2 SQIVND (reference sequence). Trimming cost V 11 bases and J 3 bases; bases outside gene matches: 8. This CDR3 has 14 amino acids. CDR3 protein: CASMTSGLYNEQFF. In DNA, the CDR3 is TGTGCCTCAATGACTAGCGGACTCTACAATGAGCAGTTCTTC.

This clone was detected only a few times. This rearrangement joins TRBV18 to TRBJ1-2; 12 bases map to TRBD1. The germline CDR1 and CDR2 sequences are KGHSH and LQKENI. J lost 3 bases, V lost 3 bases, and 5 bases had no gene match. This CDR3 is 16 amino acids long. The CDR3 spells CASSPRDRGLHYGYTF. The CDR3 DNA reads as TGTGCCAGCTCACCTAGGGACAGGGGGCTTCACTATGGCTACACCTTC.

The V call is TRBV5-6, the J call TRBJ1-2; TRBD1 agrees at 12 bases. This CDR3 has 18 amino acids. V lost 4 bases to trimming and J lost 4 bases; unmatched junction nucleotides: 14. Germline-derived CDR1 and CDR2 are SGHDT and YYEEEE. CDR3 region: CASSQYSGTGGIGYGYTF. In DNA, the CDR3 is TGTGCCAGCAGCCAATACTCCGGGACAGGGGGCATAGGCTATGGCTACACCTTC.

CDR3 coding DNA: TGTGCCAGTATTGAGTTCCGCTCTGGAAACACCATATATTTT. Translating gives CASIEFRSGNTIYF. This chain links TRBV19 with TRBJ1-3; no clear D. The CDR3 sequence is 14 residues long. V dropped 7 bases and J dropped 0 bases, with 10 bases sitting between them. Germline V gene lookup returns CDR1 LNHDA and CDR2 SQIVND (reference sequence).

The chain is built from TRBV27 and TRBJ2-7; D may be TRBD1 (5 bases). Germline V gene data show CDR1 as MNHEY and CDR2 as SMNVEV (reference sequence). With 3 bases removed from V and 3 bases from J, the gap between germline ends came to 6 bases. This CDR3 comprises 12 residues. This CDR3 reads CASSLQGYEQYF. The DNA of the CDR3 is TGTGCCAGCAGTTTGCAGGGCTACGAGCAGTACTTC.

The V and J genes are TRBV20-1 and TRBJ1-1; unclear D gene. The CDR3 runs 13 residues. Per the germline V gene, CDR1 is DFQATT and CDR2 is SNEGSKA (reference sequence). The ends were cut back, 3 bases at V and 0 bases at J, with 8 bases in the middle. The DNA for the CDR3 is TGCAGTGCTAGTTTGAGCTTGAACACTGAAGCTTTCTTT. The encoded protein is CSASLSLNTEAFF.

The chain joins TRBV2 to TRBJ1-5; the match to TRBD1 covers 7 bases. Germline CDR1 and CDR2: SNHLY and FYNNEI. Trimming cost V 6 bases and J 2 bases; bases outside gene matches: 7. The CDR3 runs 15 residues. In DNA, the CDR3 is TGTGCCAGCAGAGAGACAGGGAACGGCAATCAGCCCCAGCATTTT. Translation: CASRETGNGNQPQHF.

This clone has a handful of counts. This sequence joins TRBV7-2 and TRBJ1-2, with D perhaps TRBD1 (6 bases). The CDR3 loop spans 16 amino acids. CDR1 is SGHTA and CDR2 is FQGNSA in the germline V gene. V was clipped by 1 base and J by 3 bases, with 15 bases between them. CDR3 amino acids: CASSLVGGRVDYGYTF. As DNA, the CDR3 is TGTGCCAGCAGCTTAGTTGGGGGCAGGGTGGACTATGGCTACACCTTC.

V is TRBV19 and J is TRBJ2-7, with 8 nucleotides matching TRBD1. Trimming at V came to 6 bases and at J to 7 bases, leaving 14 bases not matched to a gene. The germline gives CDR1 LNHDA, CDR2 SQIVND (reference sequence). CDR3 length: 15 amino acids. CDR3: CASREVDRVSREQYF. Written as DNA, the CDR3 is TGTGCCAGTAGGGAGGTGGACAGGGTGTCACGGGAGCAGTACTTC.

The chain couples TRBV5-1 to TRBJ2-7, with 11 bases aligning to TRBD2. Per germline, CDR1 SGHRS and CDR2 YFSETQ. The CDR3 contains 14 residues. V gave up 5 bases and J gave up 11 bases; unmatched junction bases: 12. CDR3 sequence (DNA): TGCGCCAGCAGTAGCGGGAGGGCCCTATTCACGGAGTACTTC. Its protein is CASSSGRALFTEYF.

The J gene is TRBJ1-5, the V gene TRBV11-2, with D hard to call. The CDR3 has 13 residues. Germline CDR1 is SGHAT and CDR2 is FQNNGV. V gave up 0 bases and J gave up 7 bases, with 7 bases separating them. The CDR3 protein is CASSLDRGQPQHF. The CDR3 region has the DNA TGTGCCAGCAGCTTAGATAGAGGGCAGCCCCAGCATTTT. Full variable domain (remainder filled in from reference TRBV11-2 and TRBJ1-5): EAGVAQSPRYKIIEKRQSVAFWCNPISGHATLYWYQQILGQGPKLLIQFQNNGVVDDSQLPKDRFSAERLKGVDSTLKIQPAKLEDSAVYLCASSLDRGQPQHFGDGTRLSIL.

This clone appeared a single time. The chain links TRBV27 to TRBJ1-5; possibly TRBD1 for D (5 bases). The V end was cut by 5 bases, the J end by 3 bases, with 14 bases between. This CDR3 contains 15 residues. CDR1 and CDR2 (germline): MNHEY, SMNVEV (reference sequence). CDR3 sequence (DNA): TGTGCCAGCAGTAAGGAGGGGTTGAACAATCAGCCCCAGCATTTT. Amino acid sequence: CASSKEGLNNQPQHF.

The chain has TRBV19 and TRBJ2-7; 8 nucleotides line up with TRBD1. Trimming at V came to 5 bases and at J to 2 bases, leaving 8 bases not matched to a gene. Germline CDR1 LNHDA, CDR2 SQIVND (reference sequence). The CDR3 has 15 amino acids. CDR3 DNA sequence: TGTGCCAGTAGTCGAATGGACAGGGAGACCTACGAGCAGTACTTC. Its translation is CASSRMDRETYEQYF.

The rearrangement uses TRBV3-1 (or the pseudogene TRBV3-2) and TRBJ2-3, with D perhaps matching TRBD2 (6 bases). There are 15 residues in the CDR3. Trimming removed 4 bases from V and 3 bases from J, with 14 bases in between. Germline lookup yields CDR1 LGHDT and CDR2 YNNKEL (reference sequence). The CDR3 region has the DNA TGTGCCAGCAGCCCAACGGGAGATGGAACAGATACGCAGTATTTT. Translated, it gives CASSPTGDGTDTQYF.

V is TRBV25-1 and J is TRBJ1-6, with D perhaps matching TRBD1 (6 bases). The V and J ends lost 4 bases and 11 bases respectively, with 12 bases between them. CDR1 and CDR2 (germline): MGHDK, SYGVNS. The CDR3 loop spans 13 amino acids. CDR3 sequence reads: CASSVAQGTPLHF. In nucleotides, the CDR3 is TGTGCCAGCAGTGTCGCACAGGGAACACCCCTCCACTTT.

The chain carries TRBV2 and TRBJ2-5; 8 bases agree with TRBD1. V trimming: 8 bases; J trimming: 5 bases; junction bases outside the gene matches: 7. The CDR3 spans 13 residues. Germline CDR1 and CDR2: SNHLY and FYNNEI. The CDR3 nucleotides are TGTGCCAGCCTTCAGGGGGCCGGGGAGACCCAGTACTTC. It encodes CASLQGAGETQYF.

This chain uses TRBV6-5 with TRBJ1-5; the D is unclear. This CDR3 is built from 13 residues. V lost 6 bases and J lost 4, with 10 bases in between. Per the germline V gene, CDR1 is MNHEY and CDR2 is SVGAGI. CDR3 in amino acids: CASSNSGNQPQHF. The CDR3 nucleotides read TGTGCCAGCAGCAATAGCGGGAATCAGCCCCAGCATTTT.

The rearrangement links TRBV2 to TRBJ2-2, with 12 nucleotides matching TRBD2. J was trimmed by 6 bases and V by 6 bases; bases with no gene match: 8. CDR1 is SNHLY, CDR2 FYNNEI, per germline. CDR3 length: 16 residues. CDR3 amino acids: CASSKGLAGSAGELFF. For the CDR3, the DNA is TGTGCCAGCAGCAAAGGACTAGCGGGGTCGGCCGGGGAGCTGTTTTTT.

This clone was counted a few times. The chain is built from TRBV7-2 and TRBJ1-2; D perhaps matches TRBD1 (6 bases). The germline V and J ends were trimmed by 5 bases and 3 bases, with 13 bases remaining between them. Germline lookup yields CDR1 SGHTA and CDR2 FQGNSA. The CDR3 loop spans 14 amino acids. CDR3 region: CASSPYGQHYGYTF. CDR3 coding DNA: TGTGCCAGCAGCCCTTATGGACAGCACTATGGCTACACCTTC.

The genes are TRBV6-5 and TRBJ2-7; TRBD2 matches 13 bases. Per germline, CDR1 MNHEY and CDR2 SVGAGI. The CDR3 covers 15 residues. With V trimmed by 6 bases and J by 4 bases, 6 bases remained unmatched. CDR3 DNA sequence: TGTGCCAGCAGACCGGGACTAGCGGGAAATTACGAGCAGTACTTC. Protein sequence: CASRPGLAGNYEQYF.

The chain couples TRBV11-2 to TRBJ2-5, with 9 bases matching TRBD2. Germline lookup yields CDR1 SGHAT and CDR2 FQNNGV. V was clipped by 6 bases and J by 3 bases; unmatched bases: 11. The CDR3 is made up of 16 amino acids. The CDR3 is CASRPVSGRRKETQYF. In nucleotides, the CDR3 is TGTGCCAGCAGGCCTGTGAGCGGGAGGAGAAAAGAGACCCAGTACTTC.

In its sample, this clone was seen a few times. This chain joins TRBV5-1 and TRBJ2-5; 12 bases are shared with TRBD2. The CDR3 sequence is 16 residues long. Looked up from germline, CDR1 is SGHRS and CDR2 is YFSETQ. Germline trimming cut 3 bases from V and 4 bases from J; bases unmatched to any gene: 7. The CDR3 DNA follows: TGCGCCAGCAGCTATTCCCTAGCGGGGGGGAGAGAGACCCAGTACTTC. Translated: CASSYSLAGGRETQYF. Filled out from reference TRBV5-1 and TRBJ2-5, the complete variable domain reads KAGVTQTPRYLIKTRGQQVTLSCSPISGHRSVSWYQQTPGQGLQFLFEYFSETQRNKGNFPGRFSGRQFSNSRSEMNVSTLELGDSALYLCASSYSLAGGRETQYFGPGTRLLVL.

The V and J genes are TRBV5-1 and TRBJ2-7; the match to TRBD2 covers 10 bases. Germline trimming cut 4 bases from V and 1 base from J; bases unmatched to any gene: 8. This CDR3 comprises 16 residues. Germline V CDR1 and CDR2: SGHRS, YFSETQ. CDR3 amino acids: CASSRGVAGGSYEQYF. The CDR3 nucleotides are TGCGCCAGCAGCCGAGGGGTAGCGGGGGGTTCCTACGAGCAGTACTTC.